These 16 T cell receptor beta chains originate from one sample sequenced in a study of regulatory T cells in long-lasting Graves disease. The TCR beta library used iRepertoire HTBI primers with Arm-PCR amplification of CDR3. TCRdb analysed the multiplex PCR reads with MiXCR anew, one entry per CDR3 protein. Here the sample spans 300,000 to 450,000 distinct CDR3 sequences, roughly a sixth being singletons. This sample's time point: newly diagnosed GD, antithyroid drugs for less than 3 months. Construction of the TCR library relied on RNA isolated from PBMCs. The sequencing here drew on peripheral blood mononuclear cells (PBMCs), taken at new diagnosis, from a patient treated with antithyroid drugs. The receptors were sampled from a female donor with Graves disease.

The rearrangement uses TRBV29-1 and TRBJ2-3; no definite D call. V lost 4 bases and J 6 bases, leaving 5 bases between the germline ends. Germline CDR1 and CDR2: SQVTM and ANQGSEA. The CDR3 is made up of 10 amino acids. CDR3 sequence reads: CSVGIDTQYF. The CDR3 DNA reads as TGCAGCGTTGGCATTGATACGCAGTATTTT.

This clonotype has at least ten counts. The chain links TRBV14 to TRBJ2-3; tentatively, D is TRBD1 (5 bases). Germline lookup yields CDR1 SGHDN and CDR2 FVKESK. Trimming stripped 1 base from V and 2 bases from J, with 16 bases between. The CDR3 runs 17 residues. The CDR3 reads CASSQAQGRPNTDTQYF. DNA of the CDR3: TGTGCCAGCAGCCAAGCCCAGGGTAGGCCAAACACAGATACGCAGTATTTT.

The table lists this clonotype with many counts. The rearrangement links TRBV11-3 to TRBJ1-2; 9 positions agree with TRBD1. Per germline, CDR1 SGHNT and CDR2 YENEEA. CDR3 length: 14 residues. Trimming took 3 bases from V and 4 from J; bases not matched to a gene: 3. The CDR3 DNA reads as TGTGCCAGCAGCTTGGGACAGGGAGGCTATGGCTACACCTTC. Its protein is CASSLGQGGYGYTF.

This clonotype was detected many times. V is TRBV12-3 or TRBV12-4 and J is TRBJ1-2; D uncertain. Trimming removed 0 bases from V and 4 bases from J, with 9 bases in between. The CDR3 totals 14 residues. Here the CDR3 reads CASSLADGPYGYTF. DNA of the CDR3: TGTGCCAGCAGTTTAGCGGACGGCCCCTATGGCTACACCTTC.

Ten or more counts support this clonotype. This chain uses TRBV2 with TRBJ1-3; 7 bases are shared with TRBD1. This CDR3 is built from 18 residues. V dropped 2 bases and J dropped 0; count of bases not matched to a gene: 10. Germline assignment: CDR1 SNHLY and CDR2 FYNNEI. The CDR3 nucleotides are TGTGCCAGCAGTGAAAATATTGCGGGACAGAGCTCTGGAAACACCATATATTTT. Amino acid sequence: CASSENIAGQSSGNTIYF.

This clonotype was counted at least ten times. The gene calls are TRBV2 and TRBJ1-1; D not certain. This CDR3 region has 15 residues. Trimming left V 7 bases short and J 1 base short, with 16 bases between. Germline CDR1 reads SNHLY; CDR2 reads FYNNEI. This CDR3 is CASNLESYRNTEAFF. CDR3 in DNA: TGTGCCAGCAATCTAGAAAGCTACAGGAACACTGAAGCTTTCTTT.

V usage is TRBV7-8 and J usage is TRBJ1-1, with D uncertain. The CDR3 runs to 14 residues. CDR1 and CDR2 from the germline V gene are SGHVS and FQNEAQ. The V and J ends lost 2 bases and 0 bases respectively, with 7 bases between them. The CDR3 protein is CASSLNGLNTEAFF. The CDR3 DNA reads TGTGCCAGCAGCTTAAACGGACTGAACACTGAAGCTTTCTTT.

A few counts support this clonotype. The chain has TRBV9 and TRBJ1-6; 9 bases fit TRBD1. The length of the CDR3 is 19 residues. The J segment lost 7 bases and the V segment lost 5 bases, leaving 19 bases of the junction unmatched. Germline V CDR1 and CDR2: SGDLS, YYNGEE. The CDR3 region has the DNA TGTGCCAGCAGTGTGGGACAGGGAGGCCCTACCGATCGCAATTCACCCCTCCACTTT. Its translation: CASSVGQGGPTDRNSPLHF.

This clonotype was seen repeatedly, ten times or more. The J gene is TRBJ2-5, the V gene TRBV20-1; TRBD2 aligns across 10 bases. CDR1 is DFQATT, CDR2 SNEGSKA, per germline (reference sequence). V trimming: 6 bases; J trimming: 2 bases; junction bases outside the gene matches: 9. This CDR3 is 15 amino acids long. The DNA of the CDR3 is TGCAGTGCAACAATACCGGGACTAGCGCAAGAGACCCAGTACTTC. Its protein product is CSATIPGLAQETQYF.

This clonotype was observed many times. The gene calls are TRBV27 and TRBJ1-5, with a tentative D call TRBD1 (5 bases). Germline V gene lookup returns CDR1 MNHEY and CDR2 SMNVEV (reference sequence). This CDR3 region has 15 residues. Trimming left V 6 bases short and J 4 bases short, with 16 bases between. Written as DNA, the CDR3 is TGTGCCAGCAGACTGTCTGGTGGGGCAAATCAGCCCCAGCATTTT. Amino acid sequence: CASRLSGGANQPQHF.

This clonotype is a singleton in its sample. This chain joins TRBV18 and TRBJ2-7; 9 nucleotides align to TRBD1. The CDR3 is 14 residues long. The ends lost 6 bases at V and 4 bases at J; junction bases unmatched: 7. The germline V gene has CDR1 KGHSH and CDR2 LQKENI. The CDR3 sequence is CASSEQGAWYEQYF. The CDR3 DNA sequence: TGTGCCAGCTCGGAACAGGGGGCATGGTACGAGCAGTACTTC.

This sequence joins TRBV7-2 and TRBJ2-5, with TRBD2 matching 12 bases. This CDR3 has 17 amino acids. CDR1 and CDR2 from the germline V gene are SGHTA and FQGNSA. The trim removed 1 base at V and 10 bases at J, leaving 13 bases unmatched. The CDR3 sequence is CASSLGIWASGRANQYF. In DNA form, the CDR3 reads TGTGCCAGCAGCTTAGGAATCTGGGCTAGCGGGAGGGCTAACCAGTACTTC.

This clonotype was seen at least ten times. The CDR3 loop reads CSAQSGRLTEAFF. DNA for the CDR3: TGCAGTGCCCAAAGCGGACGGCTCACTGAAGCTTTCTTT. V gene TRBV20-1 combines with J gene TRBJ1-1; no reliable D call. Germline V gives CDR1 DFQATT, CDR2 SNEGSKA (reference sequence). V lost 6 bases to trimming and J lost 4 bases, with 15 bases between them. The CDR3 has 13 amino acids.

This clonotype has ten or more counts. The chain has TRBV6-2 or TRBV6-3 and TRBJ2-7; 8 bases match TRBD1. V trimming: 6 bases; J trimming: 6 bases; junction bases outside the gene matches: 10. The CDR3 is 14 residues long. Germline assignment: CDR1 MNHEY and CDR2 SVGEGT. CDR3 in amino acids: CASRSGTGFSEQYF. DNA of the CDR3: TGTGCCAGCAGATCCGGGACAGGTTTTAGCGAGCAGTACTTC.

This chain joins TRBV12-3 or TRBV12-4 and TRBJ1-2, with D unresolved. The CDR3 is 15 amino acids. The V end was cut by 7 bases, the J end by 1 base, with 16 bases between. The CDR3 nucleotides read TGTGCCAGCATAGCGTTCCGGAGGAATAACTATGGCTACACCTTC. Protein: CASIAFRRNNYGYTF.

This clonotype turned up a few times. The chain combines TRBV4-1 with TRBJ1-4; D not resolved. V gave up 1 base and J gave up 1 base, with 10 bases separating them. Germline values: CDR1 MGHRA, CDR2 YSYEKL. The CDR3 runs 16 residues. DNA of the CDR3: TGCGCCAGCAGCCAAGGATGGACGGTAACTAATGAAAAACTGTTTTTT. Its protein is CASSQGWTVTNEKLFF.